What follows are 8 T cell receptor beta chains derived from one specimen sequenced in a study of shared clonotypes between healthy human individuals. Libraries were prepared by immunoSEQ multiplex PCR; TCRdb keeps only in-frame clonotypes and omits some of them. The table has 2 million to 2.5 million clones, 85% to 95% seen once. Input material: naive CD4+ T cells from PBMCs. Subset of the sample: CD45RA+ positively selected. The receptors were gathered from a man between 18 and 29 years old in good health. Some clones in this sample may be carry-over from other donors' samples.

The chain joins TRBV5-6 to TRBJ2-2, with 10 bases fitting TRBD1. The CDR3 is made up of 16 amino acids. Trimming took 0 bases from V and 5 from J; bases not matched to a gene: 4. Germline V CDR1 and CDR2: SGHDT, YYEEEE. The CDR3 loop reads CASSLGMGQGTGELFF. CDR3 DNA sequence: TGTGCCAGCAGCTTGGGTATGGGACAGGGGACCGGGGAGCTGTTTTTT.

The V call is TRBV16, the J call TRBJ2-1; tentatively, D is TRBD2 (7 bases). This CDR3 is built from 17 residues. Germline assignment: CDR1 KGHSY and CDR2 FQNENV. V was cut by 0 bases and J by 4 bases, with 16 bases left in between. The CDR3 protein is CASSQSGGPSLYNEQFF. The CDR3 DNA sequence: TGTGCCAGCAGCCAATCCGGGGGGCCTTCCCTGTACAATGAGCAGTTCTTC. The full variable domain, rest sourced from reference TRBV16 and TRBJ2-1, is GEEVAQTPKHLVRGEGQKAKLYCAPIKGHSYVFWYQQVLKNEFKFLISFQNENVFDETGMPKERFSAKCLPNSPCSLEIQATKLEDSAVYFCASSQSGGPSLYNEQFFGPGTRLTVL.

The sample holds one count of this clone. The chain recombines TRBV20-1 with TRBJ2-7; possibly TRBD2 for D (6 bases). Germline CDR1 reads DFQATT; CDR2 reads SNEGSKA (reference sequence). CDR3 length: 11 amino acids. Trimming removed 4 bases from V and 7 bases from J, with 11 bases in between. CDR3 in DNA: TGCAGTGCTACGGGGGTGAGGGAGCAGTACTTC. Amino acid sequence: CSATGVREQYF.

The chain employs TRBV11-3 and TRBJ1-1; D is perhaps TRBD1 (5 bases). This CDR3 comprises 14 residues. Between the trimmed V and J ends, which lost 3 bases and 2 bases, there was a span of 10 bases. The germline CDR1 and CDR2 sequences are SGHNT and YENEEA. In DNA form, the CDR3 reads TGTGCCAGCAGCTTTAAGGGGCGAAACACTGAAGCTTTCTTT. Its protein product is CASSFKGRNTEAFF.

This clone was counted a single time. The chain links TRBV30 to TRBJ2-3; 10 nucleotides line up with TRBD1. Germline V gives CDR1 GTSNPN, CDR2 SVGIG (reference sequence). This CDR3 has 17 amino acids. The V segment lost 3 bases and the J segment 7 bases; nucleotides outside the gene matches: 16. Here the CDR3 DNA reads TGTGCCTGGAGAAGACCCCTCGGGACAGGGGCGCATCATACGCAGTATTTT. Residues: CAWRRPLGTGAHHTQYF.

There are a few counts of this clone. The chain links TRBV2 to TRBJ1-4; possibly TRBD1 for D (5 bases). CDR1 is SNHLY, CDR2 FYNNEI, per germline. V was shortened by 4 bases and J by 8 bases, with 14 bases between the two germline ends. The CDR3 loop spans 14 amino acids. The CDR3 region has the DNA TGTGCCAGCAGTGTTCAGGGATTGGGGGAAAAACTGTTTTTT. It yields the protein CASSVQGLGEKLFF. Variable domain in full (rest from reference TRBV2 and TRBJ1-4): EPEVTQTPSHQVTQMGQEVILRCVPISNHLYFYWYRQILGQKVEFLVSFYNNEISEKSEIFDDQFSVERPDGSNFTLKIRSTKLEDSAMYFCASSVQGLGEKLFFGSGTQLSVL.

The rearrangement links TRBV7-9 to TRBJ2-7; TRBD2 might be the D (7 bases). Trimming left V 5 bases short and J 5 bases short, with 16 bases between. The CDR3 extends over 14 amino acids. Germline loops: CDR1 SEHNR, CDR2 FQNEAQ (reference sequence). This CDR3 is CASSGGALRDEQYF. The CDR3 DNA is TGTGCCAGCAGCGGGGGGGCCCTCCGCGACGAGCAGTACTTC.

This chain uses TRBV19 with TRBJ2-1, with TRBD2 identical over 9 bases. Germline assignment: CDR1 LNHDA and CDR2 SQIVND (reference sequence). The CDR3 extends over 15 amino acids. V shed 6 bases, J shed 6 bases, and the junction held 9 bases outside the gene matches. The CDR3 region is CASRDSGSGVNEQFF. CDR3 in DNA: TGTGCCAGTAGAGATAGCGGGAGCGGGGTCAATGAGCAGTTCTTC.